The present TCR beta chain was sequenced within a study of early T cells in non-severe SARS-CoV-2 infection. J was trimmed by 5 bases and V by 3 bases; bases with no gene match: 11. CDR1 and CDR2 from the germline V gene are KGHSH and LQKENI. The CDR3 has 16 amino acids. TCRdb passed the 5' RACE reads through MiXCR, listing each CDR3 protein once. In the table there are tens of thousands of distinct CDR3 sequences, less than 7.5% of which are singletons. The table lists this clonotype with a few counts. The clonotype originates from an adult who was a healthcare worker with PCR-confirmed SARS-CoV-2 infection or an uninfected control (not recorded which). The chain uses TRBV18 and TRBJ2-5, with 8 bases lining up with TRBD1. The source material was whole blood, sampled at baseline. The CDR3 spells CASSPPAGGLVETQYF. CDR3 sequence (DNA): TGTGCCAGCTCACCCCCCGCAGGGGGCCTTGTGGAGACCCAGTACTTC.